These 16 T cell receptor beta chains originate from one sample sequenced in a study of breast tumors, draining lymph nodes, adjacent tissues. Breast cancer patients provided tissue from their axillary draining lymph nodes. TCRdb re-derived calls from the multiplex PCR reads in MiXCR, one entry per CDR3 protein. There are around 150,000 distinct CDR3 sequences in the sample; around 20% occur only once, and around 2.6% lies in the top ten. Sequencing was performed on axillary lymph node tissue. The receptor set was obtained from a female donor with breast cancer. Some clones in this sample may be carry-over from other donors' samples.

The chain joins TRBV5-1 to TRBJ2-5; D remains ambiguous. The CDR3 spans 14 residues. Germline-derived CDR1 and CDR2 are SGHRS and YFSETQ. Trimming pared 0 bases from V and 3 bases from J, leaving 9 bases between. CDR3 sequence reads: CASSLGGPEETQYF. In DNA form, the CDR3 reads TGCGCCAGCAGCTTGGGGGGTCCCGAAGAGACCCAGTACTTC.

To note about this clonotype: A read error is possible here, since a much larger clone lies one base away. The chain joins TRBV6-1 to TRBJ1-3; 7 nucleotides match TRBD1. The CDR3 sequence is 15 residues long. The germline V gene has CDR1 MNHNS and CDR2 SASEGT. Losses at the gene ends were 4 bases for V and 7 bases for J; bases not matched to a gene: 10. CDR3 in amino acids: CASSGAGGGLNTIYF. CDR3 DNA sequence: TGTGCCAGCAGTGGGGCAGGGGGTGGGTTGAACACCATATATTTT.

The sample holds many counts of this clonotype. This chain joins TRBV5-1 and TRBJ2-1; TRBD2 aligns across 10 bases. Germline V gene sequence: CDR1 SGHRS, CDR2 YFSETQ. J was trimmed by 8 bases and V by 1 base; bases with no gene match: 9. The CDR3 extends over 16 amino acids. The DNA for the CDR3 is TGCGCCAGCAGCTTGCTAGCGGGAGTTCCTAGGGATGAGCAGTTCTTC. It is translated as CASSLLAGVPRDEQFF.

This clonotype has a handful of counts. V usage is TRBV5-5 and J usage is TRBJ2-7; D call uncertain. Trimming shortened V by 0 bases and J by 7 bases, and 11 bases separated the two germline ends. This CDR3 has 13 amino acids. Germline lookup yields CDR1 SGHKS and CDR2 YYEKEE (reference sequence). The CDR3 bases are TGTGCCAGCAGCTTGGTCTGGGGAATGGAGCAGTACTTC. It encodes CASSLVWGMEQYF.

Note on this clonotype: A much bigger clone sits one base away, suggesting this may be a read error. The chain uses TRBV14 and TRBJ2-3; 10 nucleotides agree with TRBD2. The CDR3 totals 16 residues. Germline V lookup: CDR1 SGHDN, CDR2 FVKESK. V dropped 7 bases and J dropped 1; count of bases not matched to a gene: 8. DNA for the CDR3: TGTGCCAGCAACCGTATAGCGGGAGGAGGCACAGATACGCAGTATTTT. Residues: CASNRIAGGGTDTQYF. Supplemented by reference TRBV14 and TRBJ2-3, the full variable domain reads EAGVTQFPSHSVIEKGQTVTLRCDPISGHDNLYWYRRVMGKEIKFLLHFVKESKQDESGMPNNRFLAERTGGTYSTLKVQPAELEDSGVYFCASNRIAGGGTDTQYFGPGTRLTVL.

As for this clonotype: It may be a read error: a sequence one base away is much more abundant. This chain links TRBV5-1 with TRBJ2-1, with a possible D match to TRBD2 (5 bases). The V gene's germline CDR1 is SGHRS and CDR2 YFSETQ. Trimming took 0 bases from V and 3 from J, leaving 10 bases between them. The CDR3 is 15 residues long. The CDR3 sequence is CASSLGESFYNEQFF. CDR3 DNA: TGCGCCAGCAGCTTGGGGGAGTCCTTCTACAATGAGCAGTTCTTC. The full variable domain, completed using reference TRBV5-1 and TRBJ2-1, is KAGVTQTPRYLIKTRGQQVTLSCSPISGHRSVSWYQQTPGQGLQFLFEYFSETQRNKGNFPGRFSGRQFSNSRSEMNVSTLELGDSALYLCASSLGESFYNEQFFGPGTRLTVL.

The chain carries TRBV3-1 and TRBJ1-2; a possible D gene is TRBD1 (6 bases). Trimming cost V 1 base and J 3 bases, with 18 bases left between them. The germline V gene encodes CDR1 LGHDT and CDR2 YNNKEL (reference sequence). The length of the CDR3 is 17 residues. The CDR3 DNA reads as TGTGCCAGCAGCCAAGGGGGCAGGGGAACGAGGGACTATGGCTACACCTTC. Its translation is CASSQGGRGTRDYGYTF.

The sample holds a few counts of this clonotype. As DNA, the CDR3 is TGTGCCACCGACCGGCCAGGAGGGCCGAGGAGGACGTTAGCCAAAAACATTCAGTACTTC. Protein sequence: CATDRPGGPRRTLAKNIQYF. The chain combines TRBV2 with TRBJ2-4; D might be TRBD2 (6 bases). CDR3 length equals 20 residues. In germline, CDR1 is SNHLY, CDR2 FYNNEI. V lost 10 bases to trimming and J lost 0 bases, with 31 bases between them.

This clonotype was detected many times. The genes are TRBV7-2 and TRBJ2-5, with 12 bases fitting TRBD2. Germline-derived CDR1 and CDR2 are SGHTA and FQGNSA. This CDR3 comprises 16 residues. J lost 5 bases, V lost 0 bases, and 4 bases had no gene match. In DNA, the CDR3 is TGTGCCAGCAGCTTAGCGCGACTAGCGGGAGTGGAGACCCAGTACTTC. This sequence encodes CASSLARLAGVETQYF.

This clonotype occurred many times. In nucleotides, the CDR3 is TGTGCCAGCAGTGAGCCGGGGGGGCTGGGCAATGAGCAGTTCTTC. It yields the protein CASSEPGGLGNEQFF. The J gene is TRBJ2-1, the V gene TRBV25-1; 8 positions agree with TRBD2. Germline V gene sequence: CDR1 MGHDK, CDR2 SYGVNS. J was trimmed by 6 bases and V by 3 bases; bases with no gene match: 7. The CDR3 loop spans 15 amino acids.

V is TRBV11-2 and J is TRBJ2-7, with 9 bases that match TRBD1. This CDR3 contains 16 residues. The V gene's germline CDR1 is SGHAT and CDR2 FQNNGV. After removal of 4 bases from V and 1 base from J, the junction contained 8 bases not matched to a gene. CDR3 region: CASSSPRTGVSYEQYF. CDR3 nucleotide sequence: TGTGCCAGCAGCTCGCCAAGGACAGGGGTGTCCTACGAGCAGTACTTC.

This clonotype was detected ten times or more. The chain links TRBV7-8 to TRBJ2-5, with 9 bases lining up with TRBD2. The germline V gene has CDR1 SGHVS and CDR2 FQNEAQ. V shed 6 bases, J shed 5 bases, and the junction held 10 bases outside the gene matches. This CDR3 comprises 15 residues. The chain's CDR3 is CASRVGAGGGETQYF. DNA of the CDR3: TGTGCCAGCAGGGTGGGAGCGGGAGGCGGGGAGACCCAGTACTTC.

This clonotype occurred many times. The chain couples TRBV7-8 to TRBJ1-5; D might be TRBD1 (6 bases). Germline V gene lookup returns CDR1 SGHVS and CDR2 FQNEAQ. The CDR3 runs 15 residues. Deletions cut 0 bases from V and 5 bases from J, with 11 bases between. In DNA form, the CDR3 reads TGTGCCAGCAGCTTAGCCGACAGGTTTTATCAGCCCCAGCATTTT. Translated, it gives CASSLADRFYQPQHF.

Regarding this clonotype: A much larger clone differs by one base, so this may be a read error. The chain is built from TRBV20-1 and TRBJ1-5; 12 nucleotides agree with TRBD1. The germline V gene encodes CDR1 DFQATT and CDR2 SNEGSKA (reference sequence). Unmatched junction bases numbered 13, after V lost 4 bases and J lost 9 bases. The CDR3 length is 16 residues. CDR3 amino acids: CSAMGQGAWGHRPQHF. CDR3 DNA: TGCAGTGCTATGGGACAGGGGGCATGGGGTCATCGGCCCCAGCATTTT.

Regarding this clonotype: This may come from a read error, since a much larger clone is one base off. V is TRBV19 and J is TRBJ2-7, with a possible D match to TRBD1 (5 bases). The germline V gene encodes CDR1 LNHDA and CDR2 SQIVND (reference sequence). This CDR3 has 14 residues. V lost 5 bases, J lost 0 bases, and 11 bases lay in between. For the CDR3, the DNA is TGTGCCAGTAGTGGACGGACAAACTCCTACGAGCAGTACTTC. Its protein is CASSGRTNSYEQYF.

The sample holds many counts of this clonotype. This chain joins TRBV9 and TRBJ2-1, with 8 bases aligning to TRBD1. This CDR3 comprises 14 residues. Trimming took 2 bases from V and 6 from J; bases not matched to a gene: 4. Germline CDR1 is SGDLS and CDR2 is YYNGEE. The CDR3 loop reads CASSVGDRPNEQFF. The CDR3 DNA follows: TGTGCCAGCAGCGTCGGGGACAGGCCCAATGAGCAGTTCTTC.